This T cell receptor beta chain was captured in a study of T cells in Graves' hyperthyroidism and ophthalmopathy. The CDR3 spans 16 residues. Germline V lookup: CDR1 SGHVS, CDR2 FQNEAQ. V lost 5 bases and J 4 bases, leaving 18 bases between the germline ends. Whole-study findings and limits: By a 13 V-J model, ophthalmopathy was set apart from stable hyperthyroidism.

PBMCs were derived from roughly 10 ml fresh peripheral blood. RNA transcripts provided the source from which TCR beta CDR3 regions were amplified. The HTBI primer set served for first-round RT-PCR of the TCR CDR3. TCRdb itself ran the multiplex PCR reads through MiXCR, one entry per CDR3 protein. The sample contains about 350,000 distinct CDR3 sequences, approximately 13% of which appear only once. Worth noting for this clonotype: Its antigen is undetermined.

The sample comprised blood. This TCR came from a middle-aged woman with Graves' ophthalmopathy. V usage is TRBV7-8 and J usage is TRBJ1-3; TRBD1 is a possible D gene (5 bases). The chain's CDR3 is CASSPMIGASGNTIYF. The CDR3 nucleotides read TGTGCCAGCAGCCCCATGATAGGGGCTTCAGGAAACACCATATATTTT.